This T cell receptor (beta chain) was observed in a study of Ad26.COV2.S vaccination and SARS-CoV-2 variants. Generated by immunoSEQ multiplex PCR, the TCRdb table keeps only in-frame clones and is missing some. The table lists about 350,000 clones, 70% to 90% of them singletons. Treatment: 15 to 20 received Ad26.COV2.S at low or high dose, single or two shots; about 5 received placebo; per-sample allocation not given. Day 63 after the first vaccine or placebo injection was the time point for sampling. Boston provided a donor who was an adult aged 18-55 years. The V segment lost 6 bases and the J segment 7 bases; nucleotides outside the gene matches: 12. This CDR3 comprises 17 residues. The germline V gene encodes CDR1 SGHTA and CDR2 FQGNSA.

The V and J genes are TRBV7-2 and TRBJ2-1; 13 nucleotides match TRBD2. This specimen consisted of peripheral blood, obtained in a trial of Ad26.COV2.S vaccine versus placebo. The TCR comes from a person aged 18 to 65 who received the Ad26.COV2.S COVID-19 vaccine or a placebo. CDR3 DNA sequence: TGTGCCAGCAGTCCGGAGGGGGGACTAGCGGGGTTGAATGAGCAGTTCTTC. Protein product: CASSPEGGLAGLNEQFF.